A single sample is the source of the 21 T cell receptor beta chains below, sequenced in a study of identical twins. One entry per CDR3 protein, called by TCRdb with MiXCR from the 5' RACE reads. The sample has about 460,000 distinct CDR3 sequences; approximately 15% are singletons. These data are also associated with another study on yellow fever vaccine responses in identical twins.

The sample consisted of CD4+ T cells sorted from blood. Receptors originate from a woman aged 18-30 years in good health.

This clonotype was seen a handful of times. The chain has TRBV10-3 and TRBJ2-2, with TRBD1 matching 8 bases. Germline trimming cut 4 bases from V and 4 bases from J; bases unmatched to any gene: 8. Germline V gives CDR1 ENHRY, CDR2 SYGVKD. The CDR3 runs to 16 residues. The CDR3 region has the DNA TGTGCCATCAGTGCGCAGACAGGGGCGGGCACCGGGGAGCTGTTTTTT. This codes for CAISAQTGAGTGELFF.

This clonotype has at least ten counts. V gene TRBV4-3 combines with J gene TRBJ2-2; 7 bases map to TRBD2. J lost 6 bases, V lost 0 bases, and 4 bases had no gene match. The CDR3 sequence is 15 residues long. Germline loops: CDR1 LGHNA, CDR2 YSLEER. As DNA, the CDR3 is TGCGCCAGCAGCCAAGAGGGAGGGAATTCCGGGGAGCTGTTTTTT. Its translation: CASSQEGGNSGELFF.

The V and J genes are TRBV3-1 and TRBJ1-6; D perhaps matches TRBD1 (5 bases). Germline V gene sequence: CDR1 LGHDT, CDR2 YNNKEL (reference sequence). V was cut by 6 bases and J by 9 bases, with 6 bases left in between. This CDR3 comprises 11 residues. The DNA of the CDR3 is TGTGCCAGCAGTAGGGGTTCACCCCTCCACTTT. This translates into CASSRGSPLHF.

In its sample, this clonotype was seen a few times. The rearrangement uses TRBV15 and TRBJ2-2; D is perhaps TRBD1 (5 bases). The CDR3 spans 17 residues. CDR1 LNHNV and CDR2 YYDKDF come from the germline V gene (reference sequence). V shed 3 bases and J shed 1 base, with 15 bases lying between them. The CDR3 loop is CATSRGRADRNTGELFF. CDR3 DNA sequence: TGTGCCACCAGCAGGGGTCGAGCAGACAGGAACACCGGGGAGCTGTTTTTT.

This clonotype showed up just a few times. The CDR3 nucleotides are TGTGCCAGCAGTACAAGAGGGACTAGCGGGCGCTCCTACGAGCAGTACTTC. Protein product: CASSTRGTSGRSYEQYF. The chain recombines TRBV27 with TRBJ2-7, with 12 bases identical to TRBD2. CDR1 and CDR2 (germline): MNHEY, SMNVEV (reference sequence). This CDR3 is built from 17 residues. The V and J ends lost 5 bases and 0 bases, in that order; junction bases with no gene match: 8.

This clonotype was counted a few times. V usage is TRBV5-1 and J usage is TRBJ2-6; D uncertain. V lost 0 bases and J 0 bases, leaving 13 bases between the germline ends. The CDR3 covers 18 residues. Germline values: CDR1 SGHRS, CDR2 YFSETQ. The CDR3 is CASSLVSWASSGANVLTF. DNA of the CDR3: TGCGCCAGCAGCTTGGTTTCGTGGGCAAGCTCTGGGGCCAACGTCCTGACTTTC.

The chain employs TRBV4-3 and TRBJ1-3, with TRBD1 as a possible D gene (5 bases). Germline CDR1 reads LGHNA; CDR2 reads YSLEER. The CDR3 is 14 amino acids. V was clipped by 2 bases and J by 4 bases, with 9 bases between them. In nucleotides, the CDR3 is TGCGCCAGCAGCCAAAGGGGCCCAGGAAACACCATATATTTT. It is translated as CASSQRGPGNTIYF.

The chain recombines TRBV30 with TRBJ1-1, with D uncertain. Trimming took off 2 bases at V and 1 base at J, with 17 bases between the two ends. The CDR3 contains 16 residues. The germline V gene encodes CDR1 GTSNPN and CDR2 SVGIG (reference sequence). In DNA form, the CDR3 reads TGTGCCTGGAGTCGGCAGGCTGGGTACGGGAACACTGAAGCTTTCTTT. Residues: CAWSRQAGYGNTEAFF.

V gene TRBV27 combines with J gene TRBJ2-7; D uncertain. The CDR3 consists of 13 residues. V was shortened by 4 bases and J by 4 bases, with 11 bases between the two germline ends. Germline CDR1 reads MNHEY; CDR2 reads SMNVEV (reference sequence). The CDR3 sequence is CASSWGLGYEQYF. Here the CDR3 DNA reads TGTGCCAGCAGTTGGGGTTTAGGATACGAGCAGTACTTC.

The chain joins TRBV7-2 to TRBJ2-7; tentative D call: TRBD2 (5 bases). The CDR3 has 13 residues. Trimming shortened V by 5 bases and J by 4 bases, and 12 bases separated the two germline ends. The germline V gene has CDR1 SGHTA and CDR2 FQGNSA. CDR3 sequence (DNA): TGTGCCAGCAGCCGGACTCCCGGATACGAGCAGTACTTC. This sequence encodes CASSRTPGYEQYF.

The chain combines TRBV9 with TRBJ2-3; a possible D gene is TRBD2 (5 bases). The length of the CDR3 is 20 residues. Germline V CDR1 and CDR2: SGDLS, YYNGEE. The V end was cut by 4 bases, the J end by 0 bases, with 27 bases between. The chain's CDR3 is CASSPERARTRFPSTDTQYF. CDR3 coding DNA: TGTGCCAGCAGCCCAGAACGAGCCCGAACTAGGTTCCCTAGCACAGATACGCAGTATTTT.

This clonotype was recorded a few times. CDR3 coding DNA: TGTGCCAGCAGCCAAGTATTTCTACGACAGGGCGACTCCTACGAGCAGTACTTC. Protein product: CASSQVFLRQGDSYEQYF. The rearrangement joins TRBV14 to TRBJ2-7; TRBD1 matches 7 bases. J lost 0 bases, V lost 1 base, and 12 bases had no gene match. CDR1 SGHDN and CDR2 FVKESK come from the germline V gene. This CDR3 spans 18 amino acids.

This clonotype was picked up many times. The chain has TRBV7-2 and TRBJ2-3; D gene uncertain. Germline CDR1 SGHTA, CDR2 FQGNSA. This CDR3 region has 14 residues. The ends were cut back, 7 bases at V and 3 bases at J, with 14 bases in the middle. The CDR3: CASKLTLGTDTQYF. The CDR3 region has the DNA TGTGCCAGCAAACTAACCCTCGGGACAGATACGCAGTATTTT.

The chain employs TRBV29-1 and TRBJ2-1; TRBD2 agrees at 9 bases. CDR3 length: 14 residues. CDR1 is SQVTM, CDR2 ANQGSEA, per germline. The V gene end was trimmed by 6 bases and the J gene end by 13 bases; junction bases not matched to a gene: 16. This chain's CDR3 is CSVLRDPSSGGQFF. CDR3 sequence (DNA): TGCAGCGTCCTTAGGGACCCTAGTAGCGGGGGCCAGTTCTTC.

This clonotype was seen at least ten times. CDR3 region: CASRDSTDTQYF. The DNA of the CDR3 is TGTGCCAGCAGGGACAGCACAGATACGCAGTATTTT. This chain joins TRBV12-3 or TRBV12-4 and TRBJ2-3; D unresolved. The CDR3 runs 12 residues. Trimming left V 6 bases short and J 0 bases short, with 4 bases between.

The table lists this clonotype with a few counts. The chain joins TRBV20-1 to TRBJ2-7; D remains ambiguous. The CDR3 length is 10 residues. V was pared by 6 bases and J by 9 bases, with 12 bases between. CDR1 and CDR2 (germline): DFQATT, SNEGSKA (reference sequence). This CDR3 is CSAIRIGQYF. The CDR3 region has the DNA TGCAGTGCCATCCGGATAGGGCAGTACTTC.

This clonotype appeared a few times. The J gene is TRBJ2-1, the V gene TRBV5-5; 13 bases fit TRBD2. The CDR3 covers 17 residues. V dropped 3 bases and J dropped 6; count of bases not matched to a gene: 9. CDR1 SGHKS and CDR2 YYEKEE come from the germline V gene (reference sequence). The CDR3 DNA reads TGTGCCAGCAGCTGGGCACTAGCGGGAGGGTTGGGCAATGAGCAGTTCTTC. Protein: CASSWALAGGLGNEQFF.

The V gene is TRBV20-1, the J gene TRBJ2-7; 7 nucleotides align to TRBD1. J lost 0 bases, V lost 5 bases, and 4 bases had no gene match. Germline V gene sequence: CDR1 DFQATT, CDR2 SNEGSKA (reference sequence). This CDR3 contains 13 residues. The CDR3 reads CSAQTGYSYEQYF. The CDR3 DNA is TGCAGTGCTCAGACAGGGTACTCCTACGAGCAGTACTTC.

This rearrangement joins TRBV7-9 to TRBJ2-3, with D perhaps being TRBD1 or TRBD2 (5 bases each). Deletions cut 5 bases from V and 2 bases from J, with 17 bases between. Germline-derived CDR1 and CDR2 are SEHNR and FQNEAQ (reference sequence). This CDR3 is built from 16 residues. CDR3 in DNA: TGTGCCAGCAGCCAATCCGGGACGCTATTCACAGATACGCAGTATTTT. Its protein product is CASSQSGTLFTDTQYF.

This clonotype was seen many times. The gene calls are TRBV10-3 and TRBJ2-2; TRBD2 matches 10 bases. V lost 5 bases to trimming and J lost 4 bases; unmatched junction nucleotides: 4. This CDR3 spans 15 amino acids. Germline V gene lookup returns CDR1 ENHRY and CDR2 SYGVKD. The CDR3, as DNA: TGTGCCATCAGTCCTAGCGGGGGAGGCACCGGGGAGCTGTTTTTT. Translating gives CAISPSGGGTGELFF.

This clonotype showed up many times. This chain links TRBV20-1 with TRBJ2-1; 13 bases fit TRBD2. The CDR3 has 17 residues. The germline V gene has CDR1 DFQATT and CDR2 SNEGSKA (reference sequence). J was trimmed by 0 bases and V by 6 bases; bases with no gene match: 8. The CDR3 reads CSAGTSGTRNSYNEQFF. For the CDR3, the DNA is TGCAGTGCCGGGACTAGCGGGACCAGAAACTCCTACAATGAGCAGTTCTTC.